A selection of T cell receptor beta chains follows, all from one sample in a study of T cells in narcolepsy. Assay used: immunoSEQ multiplex PCR; TCRdb lists only in-frame clones, some missing. The sample lists approximately 35,000 clones, about 85% occurring once. Sequenced: memory (CD45RA-) CD4+ T cells from blood. Source of these receptors: a human donor in good health. The CDR3 runs from the conserved cysteine through the conserved F or W. The order of the fields is J gene, V gene, clone size, D gene, CDR3 DNA, CDR3 protein. A D gene is named only where the DNA matches it firmly. The size entry is marked missing in some rows and otherwise reads once, few, many or a size class.

j_gene: TRBJ2-1
v_gene: TRBV9
abundance: .
d_gene: TRBD2
CDR3nt: TGTGCCAGCAGCCTACCGGGACTAGCGGGAGCGGGTGAGCAGTTCTTC
CDR3aa: CASSLPGLAGAGEQFF

j_gene: TRBJ2-2
v_gene: TRBV15
abundance: .
d_gene: .
CDR3nt: TGTGCCACCAGCAGCGACTACCCCGGAACCGGGGAGCTGTTTTTT
CDR3aa: CATSSDYPGTGELFF

j_gene: TRBJ1-6
v_gene: TRBV7-3
abundance: .
d_gene: .
CDR3nt: TGTGCCAGCAGCTTAACGGGCGGGTCACCCCTCCACTTT
CDR3aa: CASSLTGGSPLHF

j_gene: TRBJ1-2
v_gene: TRBV6-5
abundance: .
d_gene: .
CDR3nt: TGTGCCAGCAGTTACTTGACCGGCGGCGTGGGATTTGGCTACACCTTC
CDR3aa: CASSYLTGGVGFGYTF

j_gene: TRBJ2-6
v_gene: TRBV4-3
abundance: .
d_gene: .
CDR3nt: TGCGCCAGCAGCCAAGGCCTCCCGGGGGGCTTGATGTCTTCCGGGGCCAACGTCCTGACTTTC
CDR3aa: CASSQGLPGGLMSSGANVLTF

j_gene: TRBJ2-2
v_gene: TRBV19
abundance: .
d_gene: TRBD1
CDR3nt: TGTGCCAGTAGTGACAGGGGGAAGGTGGCCGGGGAGCTGTTTTTT
CDR3aa: CASSDRGKVAGELFF

j_gene: TRBJ1-4
v_gene: TRBV5-6
abundance: few
d_gene: .
CDR3nt: TGTGCCAGCAGCCCGCAGGGTCGGAGGAATGAAAAACTGTTTTTT
CDR3aa: CASSPQGRRNEKLFF

j_gene: TRBJ2-3
v_gene: TRBV18
abundance: .
d_gene: TRBD2
CDR3nt: TGTGCCAGCTCGCAACTAGCGGGAGGAACCGGGGGCACAGATACGCAGTATTTT
CDR3aa: CASSQLAGGTGGTDTQYF

j_gene: TRBJ2-2
v_gene: TRBV5-1
abundance: .
d_gene: .
CDR3nt: TGCGCCAGCAGCTTGGATCCAGGGGACACCGGGGAGCTGTTTTTT
CDR3aa: CASSLDPGDTGELFF

j_gene: TRBJ2-7
v_gene: TRBV7-8
abundance: .
d_gene: .
CDR3nt: TGTGCCAGCAACTCCCCCACGCCCGAGCAGTACTTC
CDR3aa: CASNSPTPEQYF

j_gene: TRBJ2-3
v_gene: TRBV7-6
abundance: .
d_gene: TRBD1
CDR3nt: TGTGCCAGCAGCTCGCTGAGGACAGGGTACCCAGATACGCAGTATTTT
CDR3aa: CASSSLRTGYPDTQYF

j_gene: TRBJ2-7
v_gene: TRBV30
abundance: .
d_gene: TRBD2
CDR3nt: TGTGCCCGAAGACTAGCGGGAGGTCACGAGCAGTACTTC
CDR3aa: CARRLAGGHEQYF

j_gene: TRBJ1-4
v_gene: TRBV28
abundance: .
d_gene: .
CDR3nt: TGTGCCAGCAGTCCAAACGACCCCGGGGCTAATGAAAAACTGTTTTTT
CDR3aa: CASSPNDPGANEKLFF

j_gene: TRBJ1-2
v_gene: TRBV19
abundance: .
d_gene: TRBD1
CDR3nt: TGTGCCAGCCGGGACAGGGGGTCCTATGGCTACACCTTC
CDR3aa: CASRDRGSYGYTF

j_gene: TRBJ2-3
v_gene: TRBV9
abundance: .
d_gene: TRBD2
CDR3nt: TGTGCCAGCAGCGCCCACTTTAGCGGGGGGGCAGAGGATACGCAGTATTTT
CDR3aa: CASSAHFSGGAEDTQYF

j_gene: TRBJ2-6
v_gene: TRBV30
abundance: .
d_gene: .
CDR3nt: TGTGCCTGGAGTGTCACTGGGGCCAACGTCCTGACTTTC
CDR3aa: CAWSVTGANVLTF

j_gene: TRBJ1-3
v_gene: TRBV7-2
abundance: .
d_gene: .
CDR3nt: TGTGCCAGCAGCTCCAATCCGGGAAACACCATATATTTT
CDR3aa: CASSSNPGNTIYF

j_gene: TRBJ1-1
v_gene: TRBV7-8
abundance: once
d_gene: .
CDR3nt: TGTGCCAGCACCCCTTCCTGGGGGACGAACACTGAAGCTTTCTTT
CDR3aa: CASTPSWGTNTEAFF

j_gene: TRBJ1-5
v_gene: TRBV2
abundance: once
d_gene: .
CDR3nt: TGTGCCAGCAGTGTCTCTGGGTTCGCCAATCAGCCCCAGCATTTT
CDR3aa: CASSVSGFANQPQHF

j_gene: TRBJ1-4
v_gene: TRBV7-2
abundance: .
d_gene: TRBD1
CDR3nt: TGTGCCAGCAGCAACCCCCCGGGACAGGGGTTAAAACTGTTTTTT
CDR3aa: CASSNPPGQGLKLFF

j_gene: TRBJ2-7
v_gene: TRBV11-3
abundance: once
d_gene: .
CDR3nt: TGTGCCAGCAGCTGGGGGCCCTCTGCCACCCCCAGCGAGCAGTACTTC
CDR3aa: CASSWGPSATPSEQYF

j_gene: TRBJ1-6
v_gene: TRBV4-2
abundance: .
d_gene: .
CDR3nt: TGTGCCAGCAGCCAAGATCGGCAAAATACGAACTCCTATAATTCACCCCTCCACTTT
CDR3aa: CASSQDRQNTNSYNSPLHF

j_gene: TRBJ1-6
v_gene: TRBV30
abundance: .
d_gene: TRBD1
CDR3nt: TGTGCCTGGAGTACACGGACAGGGGTGAATTCACCCCTCCACTTT
CDR3aa: CAWSTRTGVNSPLHF